This TCR beta chain was profiled in a study of radiotherapy plus CTLA-4 blockade in lung cancer. As for the study in general: Among patients, around 19% showed objective responses, and approximately 30% had disease control.

Turning to this clone: The antigen is not known.

Here immunoSEQ multiplex PCR was the method, and the copy in TCRdb shows in-frame clones only, minus some. The data contain fewer than 65,000 clones, approximately 80% of them singletons. Regarding the study as a whole: Peripheral blood showed expansion of tumor-derived TCR clones after radiotherapy and ipilimumab. Reports identified early blood T cell clone dynamics, with interferon-beta, as the best response predictor.

The CDR3 is 18 amino acids. V was pared by 1 base and J by 5 bases, with 20 bases between. In germline, CDR1 is SGHTA, CDR2 FQGTGA. Enrolled patients, whose metastatic non-small-cell lung cancer was chemo-refractory, received focal radiation plus CTLA-4 blockade with ipilimumab. Material: peripheral blood, obtained from a patient treated with radiotherapy plus ipilimumab. The chain combines TRBV7-3 with TRBJ2-2, with TRBD2 as a possible D gene (5 bases). This clonotype was obtained from a human donor with non-small cell lung cancer whose response to radiotherapy plus ipilimumab could not be evaluated. CDR3 bases: TGTGCCAGCAGCTTAATACCCCTGACTGGGCGAGGGACCGGGGAGCTGTTTTTT. Its protein is CASSLIPLTGRGTGELFF. The full variable domain, rest sourced from reference TRBV7-3 and TRBJ2-2, is GAGVSQTPSNKVTEKGKYVELRCDPISGHTALYWYRQSLGQGPEFLIYFQGTGAADDSGLPNDRFFAVRPEGSVSTLKIQRTERGDSAVYLCASSLIPLTGRGTGELFFGEGSRLTVL.